Listed below are T cell receptor beta chains from one sample, sequenced in a study of regulatory T cells in long-lasting Graves disease. MiXCR, applied by TCRdb to the multiplex PCR reads, yields one record per CDR3 protein. The table has 360,000 or so distinct CDR3 sequences, less than 30% seen once. The sample in question was peripheral blood mononuclear cells (PBMCs), obtained when the disease was refractory, from a patient treated with antithyroid drugs. All receptors come from a middle-aged woman with Graves disease. Each CDR3 is given with its conserved first and last residue. Fields, in order: clone size, J gene, D gene, V gene, CDR3 protein, CDR3 DNA. D genes are given only for firm matches. Some rows have no size entry. The others give once, few or many, or a class for an expanded clone.

clone_size: many
j_call: TRBJ1-1
d_call: .
v_call: TRBV11-2
cdr3_aa: CASSTQKDTEAFF
cdr3_nt: TGTGCCAGCAGCACCCAGAAAGACACTGAAGCTTTCTTT

clone_size: many
j_call: TRBJ1-1
d_call: .
v_call: TRBV19
cdr3_aa: CASSSPDNYKNTEAFF
cdr3_nt: TGTGCCAGTAGTTCACCGGACAACTACAAGAACACTGAAGCTTTCTTT

clone_size: .
j_call: TRBJ1-4
d_call: .
v_call: TRBV20-1
cdr3_aa: CSARDTRVTNEKLFF
cdr3_nt: TGCAGTGCTAGGGATACCAGGGTCACTAATGAAAAACTGTTTTTT

clone_size: many
j_call: TRBJ1-5
d_call: TRBD1
v_call: TRBV28
cdr3_aa: CASSPPGQGAFTHQPQHF
cdr3_nt: TGTGCCAGCAGTCCCCCGGGACAGGGGGCGTTTACCCATCAGCCCCAGCATTTT

clone_size: many
j_call: TRBJ2-7
d_call: TRBD2
v_call: TRBV27
cdr3_aa: CASSLNGGRDEQYF
cdr3_nt: TGTGCCAGCAGTTTAAACGGAGGGAGGGACGAGCAGTACTTC

clone_size: few
j_call: TRBJ2-1
d_call: TRBD2
v_call: TRBV2
cdr3_aa: CASTVGGSYNEQFF
cdr3_nt: TGTGCCAGCACCGTGGGGGGGTCCTACAATGAGCAGTTCTTC

clone_size: few
j_call: TRBJ2-7
d_call: .
v_call: TRBV7-9
cdr3_aa: CASSPAQFRTFYEQYF
cdr3_nt: TGTGCCAGCAGCCCGGCTCAATTTAGGACGTTCTACGAGCAGTACTTC

clone_size: few
j_call: TRBJ1-6
d_call: .
v_call: TRBV5-1
cdr3_aa: CASSFSGDNSPLHF
cdr3_nt: TGCGCCAGCAGCTTTTCAGGGGATAATTCACCCCTCCACTTT

clone_size: many
j_call: TRBJ2-7
d_call: TRBD1
v_call: TRBV27
cdr3_aa: CASRRGPNSYEQYF
cdr3_nt: TGTGCCAGCAGGAGGGGGCCCAACTCCTACGAGCAGTACTTC

clone_size: many
j_call: TRBJ2-7
d_call: TRBD2
v_call: TRBV28
cdr3_aa: CASSLQSGMTYEQYF
cdr3_nt: TGTGCCAGCAGTTTACAAAGCGGGATGACCTACGAGCAGTACTTC

clone_size: many
j_call: TRBJ2-6
d_call: .
v_call: TRBV7-3
cdr3_aa: CASSPLWSSSGANVLTF
cdr3_nt: TGTGCCAGCAGCCCCCTGTGGTCGAGTTCTGGGGCCAACGTCCTGACTTTC

clone_size: many
j_call: TRBJ2-2
d_call: .
v_call: TRBV6-1
cdr3_aa: CATFTVGWTGELFF
cdr3_nt: TGTGCCACGTTTACAGTGGGATGGACCGGGGAGCTGTTTTTT

clone_size: many
j_call: TRBJ2-2
d_call: TRBD2
v_call: TRBV11-2
cdr3_aa: CASSSLGLAANTGELFF
cdr3_nt: TGTGCCAGCAGCTCATTGGGACTAGCGGCGAACACCGGGGAGCTGTTTTTT

clone_size: many
j_call: TRBJ2-2
d_call: .
v_call: TRBV12-3/TRBV12-4
cdr3_aa: CASSPDTGFGELFF
cdr3_nt: TGTGCCAGCAGTCCCGATACAGGGTTCGGGGAGCTGTTTTTT

clone_size: few
j_call: TRBJ2-7
d_call: TRBD2
v_call: TRBV30
cdr3_aa: CAWSTTSGPYEQYF
cdr3_nt: TGTGCCTGGAGTACAACTAGCGGGCCTTACGAGCAGTACTTC

clone_size: many
j_call: TRBJ2-7
d_call: .
v_call: TRBV7-3
cdr3_aa: CASSLTGGGTYEQYF
cdr3_nt: TGTGCCAGCAGCTTAACCGGTGGCGGGACCTACGAGCAGTACTTC

clone_size: many
j_call: TRBJ2-2
d_call: .
v_call: TRBV7-9
cdr3_aa: CASSPPLTGELFF
cdr3_nt: TGTGCCAGCAGCCCCCCGCTCACCGGGGAGCTGTTTTTT

clone_size: once
j_call: TRBJ1-3
d_call: TRBD1
v_call: TRBV12-3/TRBV12-4
cdr3_aa: CASSSQGAIPGNTIYF
cdr3_nt: TGTGCCAGCAGTTCGCAGGGGGCAATTCCTGGAAACACCATATATTTT

clone_size: few
j_call: TRBJ1-3
d_call: .
v_call: TRBV7-2
cdr3_aa: CASSLDGASGNTIYF
cdr3_nt: TGTGCCAGCAGCTTAGACGGGGCCTCGGGAAACACCATATATTTT

clone_size: .
j_call: TRBJ2-7
d_call: .
v_call: TRBV6-1
cdr3_aa: CASRPPEFLSYEQYF
cdr3_nt: TGTGCCAGCAGACCTCCGGAGTTTCTCTCCTACGAGCAGTACTTC

clone_size: many
j_call: TRBJ1-3
d_call: .
v_call: TRBV28
cdr3_aa: CASLRARSGNTIYF
cdr3_nt: TGTGCCAGCCTGAGGGCGCGCTCTGGAAACACCATATATTTT

clone_size: .
j_call: TRBJ1-2
d_call: TRBD1
v_call: TRBV4-1
cdr3_aa: CASSQIFPWRGQSPGGYTF
cdr3_nt: TGCGCCAGCAGCCAAATATTCCCGTGGAGGGGGCAGAGTCCGGGTGGCTACACCTTC

clone_size: few
j_call: TRBJ2-2
d_call: .
v_call: TRBV9
cdr3_aa: CASSTDRPNTGELFF
cdr3_nt: TGTGCCAGCAGCACGGACAGACCGAACACCGGGGAGCTGTTTTTT

clone_size: many
j_call: TRBJ2-5
d_call: .
v_call: TRBV6-5
cdr3_aa: CASSSRGGDRETQYF
cdr3_nt: TGTGCCAGCAGTTCCCGAGGAGGAGATCGGGAGACCCAGTACTTC